Listed below are T cell receptor beta chains from one sample, sequenced in a study of T-cell memory formation after mild COVID-19. TCRdb called the 5' RACE reads again in MiXCR, with one record for every CDR3 protein. The sample lists about 110,000 distinct CDR3 sequences, more than 15% occurring once. The sample consisted of PBMCs or a T cell subset sorted from them (not recorded which). The source is an adult woman who had mild COVID-19 (a few samples of this study predate the infection). Cell type and time point are not known. Both conserved end residues are part of each CDR3. A D gene is named only where the DNA matches it firmly. The listing skips clone size in some rows; elsewhere it reads once, few, many or a size class.

TRBV20-1,TRBJ1-1,NA,NA,14,TGCAGTGCTAGAGATACGGCCTTCAGGCCTGAAGCTTTCTTT,CSARDTAFRPEAFF
TRBV12-3/TRBV12-4,TRBJ2-3,few,NA,12,TGTGCCAGCAGCCCAGTTGTAGATACGCAGTATTTT,CASSPVVDTQYF
TRBV7-6,TRBJ1-2,NA,TRBD1,15,TGTGCCAGCAGCTCAGGGGAGACAGGGAACTATGGCTACACCTTC,CASSSGETGNYGYTF
TRBV27,TRBJ2-7,NA,NA,15,TGTGCCAGCAGTTTCTCAGGGGAACTTAACTACGAGCAGTACTTC,CASSFSGELNYEQYF
TRBV6-6,TRBJ1-5,few,NA,12,TGTGCCAGCAGTTACTCGGGCCGCAACCAGCATTTT,CASSYSGRNQHF
TRBV12-3/TRBV12-4,TRBJ1-2,few,TRBD1,15,TGTGCCAGCAGGACTTTCGACAGGGGAGTGTATGGCTACACCTTC,CASRTFDRGVYGYTF
TRBV19,TRBJ2-7,NA,NA,14,TGTGCCAGTAGTCCACGGGACGCCGGTGTCGTGCAGTACTTC,CASSPRDAGVVQYF
TRBV29-1,TRBJ2-7,NA,NA,14,TGCAGCGTTGAAGAAGGCAGGGGAACCTACGAGCAGTACTTC,CSVEEGRGTYEQYF
TRBV5-1,TRBJ2-5,NA,TRBD1,16,TGCGCCAGCAGCTTGGTCTGGGACAGGGGACAAGAGACCCAGTACTTC,CASSLVWDRGQETQYF
TRBV7-9,TRBJ1-2,NA,NA,13,TGTGCCAGCAGCCCCAGCAACAGGGATGGCTACACCTTC,CASSPSNRDGYTF
TRBV7-6,TRBJ2-2,NA,TRBD2,16,TGTGCCAGCAGCCACTTAGCGGGAAAGGGTCCCGGGGAGCTGTTTTTT,CASSHLAGKGPGELFF
TRBV4-3,TRBJ2-7,NA,NA,15,TGCGCCAGCAGCCAAGGTTTTGTTCACTCCTACGAGCAGTACTTC,CASSQGFVHSYEQYF
TRBV18,TRBJ2-1,NA,NA,18,TGTGCCAGCTCACCGGTTGGACAGCTCTTAAGTTTCTACAATGAGCAGTTCTTC,CASSPVGQLLSFYNEQFF
TRBV12-3/TRBV12-4,TRBJ2-4,medium-sized,TRBD1,13,TGTGCCAGCAGCTCGACAGGGGCAAACATTCAGTACTTC,CASSSTGANIQYF
TRBV7-9,TRBJ2-5,NA,NA,14,TGTGCCAGCAGCCCCCGGAGCGTTGAGGAGACCCAGTACTTC,CASSPRSVEETQYF
TRBV5-1,TRBJ2-5,few,NA,15,TGCGCCAGCAGCCCCCAGGCGGGTTTGCGAGAGACCCAGTACTTC,CASSPQAGLRETQYF
TRBV4-3,TRBJ2-7,many,TRBD2,15,TGCGCCAGCAGCCAAGATCGGGGCGGGAGCTACGAGCAGTACTTC,CASSQDRGGSYEQYF
TRBV27,TRBJ1-1,NA,NA,13,TGTGCCAGCAGTTTAGTCGCGAACACTGAAGCTTTCTTT,CASSLVANTEAFF
TRBV9,TRBJ1-3,NA,TRBD1,15,TGTGCCAGCAGCGTAGTCCCGGGACAGGGAAACACCATATATTTT,CASSVVPGQGNTIYF
TRBV4-1,TRBJ2-2,NA,TRBD1,15,TGCGCCAGCAGCCAATGGGACAGGGGTGCCGGGGAGCTGTTTTTT,CASSQWDRGAGELFF
TRBV6-5,TRBJ2-7,few,NA,17,TGTGCCAGCAGTTGGGTGAAGGAGTGGAGGGCCGGGGACGAGCAGTACTTC,CASSWVKEWRAGDEQYF
TRBV3-1,TRBJ2-7,few,NA,17,TGTGCCAGCAGCCAGGGGGAGACTCTTGCCCCAACCTACGAGCAGTACTTC,CASSQGETLAPTYEQYF
TRBV24-1,TRBJ2-3,NA,NA,13,TGTGCCACCAGTGATACGAGCTCAGATACGCAGTATTTT,CATSDTSSDTQYF
TRBV4-1,TRBJ1-1,few,TRBD1,15,TGCGCCAGCAGCCAGTCGACAGGGTGGAGGACTGAAGCTTTCTTT,CASSQSTGWRTEAFF
TRBV7-3,TRBJ2-3,NA,NA,16,TGTGCCAGCAGCCTAATGCTGGGCGGGAGCACAGATACGCAGTATTTT,CASSLMLGGSTDTQYF
TRBV4-1,TRBJ2-7,NA,NA,16,TGCGCCAGCAGCCAAGATTTGGAGGCCAGCGCCTACGAGCAGTACTTC,CASSQDLEASAYEQYF
TRBV6-5,TRBJ2-7,few,TRBD2,15,TGTGCCAGCAGCCCCGTGTCGGGAGGGTTCTACGAGCAGTACTTC,CASSPVSGGFYEQYF
TRBV5-1,TRBJ2-1,NA,TRBD2,14,TGCGCCAGCCGGGTGAGACTAGCCGGCAATGAGCAGTTCTTC,CASRVRLAGNEQFF
TRBV11-2,TRBJ2-4,NA,NA,15,TGTGCCAGCAGTTTATTGGGTATAGCCAAAAACATTCAGTACTTC,CASSLLGIAKNIQYF
TRBV7-9,TRBJ2-3,NA,NA,15,TGTGCCAGCGCCACTGGGGGACCCAGCACAGATACGCAGTATTTT,CASATGGPSTDTQYF
TRBV6-6,TRBJ2-2,NA,TRBD1,17,TGTGCCAGCAGTTCGGGACAGCAGATTTTTAGTTCCGGGGAGCTGTTTTTT,CASSSGQQIFSSGELFF
TRBV20-1,TRBJ2-1,NA,NA,12,TGCAGTGCTCCTTCCCCCGGCCCGGAGCAGTTCTTC,CSAPSPGPEQFF
TRBV4-2,TRBJ1-2,NA,TRBD1,16,TGTGCCAGCAGCCAAGGAATTGGACAGGCTTTGTATGGCTACACCTTC,CASSQGIGQALYGYTF
TRBV7-9,TRBJ2-1,NA,NA,12,TGTGCCAGCAGCATCGACAGTAATGAGCAGTTCTTC,CASSIDSNEQFF
TRBV5-1,TRBJ1-1,few,NA,13,TGCGCCAGCAGCCCTACAGGTTGGACTGAAGCTTTCTTT,CASSPTGWTEAFF
TRBV5-8,TRBJ1-1,NA,NA,14,TGTGCCAGCAGCCGCCTACTAGAATTCACTGAAGCTTTCTTT,CASSRLLEFTEAFF
TRBV4-3,TRBJ1-3,few,NA,16,TGCGCCAGCAGCCAAGATCGGGGTGACTCTGGAAACACCATATATTTT,CASSQDRGDSGNTIYF
TRBV25-1,TRBJ2-7,NA,TRBD1,14,TGTGCCAGCAGTGGGTGGACAGGGGCCTACGAGCAGTACTTC,CASSGWTGAYEQYF
TRBV4-1,TRBJ2-1,few,NA,14,TGCGCCAGCAGTAGGGAAGGTGGCTACAATGAGCAGTTCTTC,CASSREGGYNEQFF
TRBV12-3/TRBV12-4,TRBJ2-3,NA,NA,14,TGTGCCAGCAGTTCTTTACAGGGAGGGGATACGCAGTATTTT,CASSSLQGGDTQYF
TRBV7-9,TRBJ2-7,few,NA,13,TGTGCCAGCAGCTTAGAGCCAACCTACGAGCAGTACTTC,CASSLEPTYEQYF
TRBV5-1,TRBJ2-1,many,TRBD2,17,TGCGCCAGCAGCCCGTCCCCCCTAGCGGGGGGGCGGAATGAGCAGTTCTTC,CASSPSPLAGGRNEQFF
TRBV20-1,TRBJ2-1,few,TRBD2,14,TGCAGTGCTAGAGACCCGGGACTAGCCAATGAGCAGTTCTTC,CSARDPGLANEQFF
TRBV7-9,TRBJ2-1,few,TRBD1,16,TGTGCCAGCAGTAACAGGGGGACGTTTGGGTACAATGAGCAGTTCTTC,CASSNRGTFGYNEQFF
TRBV15,TRBJ2-7,few,TRBD2,15,TGTGCCACCAGCAGAGATGGGTCTAGCGGCCTAGAGCAGTACTTC,CATSRDGSSGLEQYF
TRBV12-3/TRBV12-4,TRBJ2-5,few,TRBD2,14,TGTGCCAGCAGCCCGGCGGGAGGGCAAGAGACCCAGTACTTC,CASSPAGGQETQYF